The 10 T cell receptor beta chains below were found in one sample sequenced in a study of T cells in Graves' hyperthyroidism and ophthalmopathy. RNA transcripts gave rise to amplified TCR beta CDR3 regions. During a first-round RT-PCR of the TCR CDR3, the HTBI primer set was used. TCRdb re-called the multiplex PCR reads through MiXCR, storing one row per CDR3 protein. There are some 510,000 distinct CDR3 sequences in the sample; under 25% occur only once, and around a quarter lies in the top ten. Sequences were obtained from blood. Source of these receptors: a man aged 18 to 30 with Graves' hyperthyroidism.

This clonotype was seen at least ten times. The CDR3 sequence: CASSEGRSQHF. The CDR3 bases are TGTGCCAGCAGTGAAGGGCGCAGCCAGCATTTT. This sequence joins TRBV6-1 and TRBJ1-5; D uncertain. With 1 base removed from V and 12 bases from J, the gap between germline ends came to 7 bases. Germline loops: CDR1 MNHNS, CDR2 SASEGT. The length of the CDR3 is 11 residues.

CDR3 residues: CASSLFLGREGGNQPQHF. CDR3 nucleotides: TGTGCCAGCAGTTTATTTTTGGGGAGGGAGGGGGGCAATCAGCCCCAGCATTTT. The rearrangement links TRBV28 to TRBJ1-5; possibly TRBD1 for D (6 bases). Trimming took off 1 base at V and 2 bases at J, with 18 bases between the two ends. This CDR3 has 18 residues. CDR1 and CDR2 from the germline V gene are MDHEN and SYDVKM. The whole variable domain, remainder taken from reference TRBV28 and TRBJ1-5, is DVKVTQSSRYLVKRTGEKVFLECVQDMDHENMFWYRQDPGLGLRLIYFSYDVKMKEKGDIPEGYSVSREKKERFSLILESASTNQTSMYLCASSLFLGREGGNQPQHFGDGTRLSIL.

This clonotype was picked up many times. V gene TRBV4-1 combines with J gene TRBJ2-7, with TRBD2 matching over 8 bases. This CDR3 contains 17 residues. Germline trimming cut 1 base from V and 5 bases from J; bases unmatched to any gene: 13. Germline CDR1 reads MGHRA; CDR2 reads YSYEKL. CDR3 sequence reads: CASSQVRLGGAGDEQYF. CDR3 DNA: TGCGCCAGCAGCCAAGTGAGGCTCGGGGGGGCAGGGGACGAGCAGTACTTC.

The chain is built from TRBV28 and TRBJ1-5; 7 nucleotides agree with TRBD1. V lost 2 bases, J lost 2 bases, and 6 bases stayed unmatched. The CDR3 loop spans 16 amino acids. Germline assignment: CDR1 MDHEN and CDR2 SYDVKM. The CDR3 reads CASSLRHRGGNQPQHF. CDR3 DNA sequence: TGTGCCAGCAGTTTAAGACACAGGGGAGGCAATCAGCCCCAGCATTTT.

This chain links TRBV7-8 with TRBJ2-7; D gene ambiguous. Trimming removed 5 bases from V and 1 base from J, with 6 bases in between. This CDR3 is built from 12 residues. Germline CDR1 is SGHVS and CDR2 is FQNEAQ. CDR3 residues: CASSAKSYEQYF. Written as DNA, the CDR3 is TGTGCCAGCAGCGCAAAGTCCTACGAGCAGTACTTC.

This clonotype was counted only a few times. V usage is TRBV24-1 and J usage is TRBJ2-7; maybe TRBD2 (5 bases). CDR1 is KGHDR and CDR2 is SFDVKD in the germline V gene. This CDR3 region has 13 residues. V was shortened by 0 bases and J by 5 bases, with 7 bases between the two germline ends. This chain's CDR3 is CATSDLRGDEQYF. The CDR3 DNA reads TGTGCCACCAGTGATTTGCGGGGTGACGAGCAGTACTTC.

This clonotype was observed at least ten times. The genes are TRBV29-1 and TRBJ2-5, with 7 bases that match TRBD1. This CDR3 is built from 12 residues. CDR1 and CDR2 (germline): SQVTM, ANQGSEA. J was trimmed by 4 bases and V by 6 bases; bases with no gene match: 5. For the CDR3, the DNA is TGCAGCGTAAGGGACAGTGGAGAGACCCAGTACTTC. Protein product: CSVRDSGETQYF. Combining the CDR3 with reference TRBV29-1 and TRBJ2-5 gives the whole variable domain SAVISQKPSRDICQRGTSLTIQCQVDSQVTMMFWYRQQPGQSLTLIATANQGSEATYESGFVIDKFPISRPNLTFSTLTVSNMSPEDSSIYLCSVRDSGETQYFGPGTRLLVL.

About this clonotype itself: Mismatch with germline at one junction end may stem from a read error. The V gene is TRBV19, the J gene TRBJ1-1; tentatively, D is TRBD1 (6 bases). This CDR3 has 13 residues. Germline V gene data show CDR1 as LNHDA and CDR2 as SQIVND (reference sequence). The CDR3 coding sequence is TGTTCCAGCAGAAAGACGGGGGACACTGAAGCTTCCTTT. Residues: CSSRKTGDTEASF.

The sample holds many counts of this clonotype. The V and J genes are TRBV27 and TRBJ2-2, with TRBD1 as a possible D gene (5 bases). Trimming stripped 6 bases from V and 6 bases from J, with 17 bases between. This CDR3 comprises 15 residues. Per the germline V gene, CDR1 is MNHEY and CDR2 is SMNVEV (reference sequence). CDR3: CASRPQGSEAGELFF. Here the CDR3 DNA reads TGTGCCAGCAGACCCCAGGGAAGTGAGGCCGGGGAGCTGTTTTTT.

This sequence joins TRBV18 and TRBJ1-2, with D unresolved. This CDR3 region has 14 residues. V was cut by 0 bases and J by 6 bases, with 11 bases left in between. Looked up from germline, CDR1 is KGHSH and CDR2 is LQKENI. The CDR3 nucleotides read TGTGCCAGCTCACCACCGGTGCAGGCCCATGGCTACACCTTC. Its protein product is CASSPPVQAHGYTF.